This T cell receptor beta chain was captured in a study of cytomegalovirus exposure and HLA in healthy donors. Study summary: HLA-typed donors contributed approximately 92 million unique TCRs, which were held in an early data release. Findings of the study overall: Later on, analysis showed that most CMV-associated TCR beta chains appeared to be HLA-restricted. An observed cluster of highly shared sequence variants was recorded as a likely sequencing artifact. The classifier reportedly diagnosed cytomegalovirus status with high sensitivity and specificity.

V was cut by 2 bases and J by 0 bases, with 5 bases left in between. Germline-derived CDR1 and CDR2 are MNHEY and SMNVEV (reference sequence). This CDR3 spans 15 amino acids. Notes on this clone: Its antigen is undetermined.

PCR employed 60 Vbeta and 13 Jbeta primers. Clones were sequenced by immunoSEQ multiplex PCR, and TCRdb holds only the in-frame ones, with some missing. Seen here are some 110,000 clones, about 13% observed once, and the top ten hold roughly a sixth. The sample comprised PBMCs. The sequence came from a man in his forties in good health and CMV-seropositive. The gene calls are TRBV27 and TRBJ2-6; D gene ambiguous. CDR3 amino acids: CASSLLRSGANVLTF. The CDR3 DNA sequence: TGTGCCAGCAGTTTACTGCGCTCTGGGGCCAACGTCCTGACTTTC.